Following are 26 T cell receptor beta chains from one sample sequenced in a study of blood T cell repertoires in COVID-19. The assay was immunoSEQ multiplex PCR, and TCRdb's table has in-frame clones only and misses some. The sample has a few hundred thousand clones, almost 90% seen once. The sample comprised peripheral blood. The receptor source for this set is a woman in her twenties or thirties with COVID-19, enrolled during active disease.

The genes are TRBV3-1 (or the pseudogene TRBV3-2) and TRBJ2-5; weak D call: TRBD1 (7 bases). Germline V gene data show CDR1 as LGHDT and CDR2 as YNNKEL (reference sequence). The CDR3 runs to 15 residues. V was trimmed by 4 bases and J by 2 bases, leaving 14 bases between them. CDR3 loop: CASSRLTGRQETQYF. The CDR3 coding sequence is TGTGCCAGCAGCCGGTTGACAGGGAGGCAAGAGACCCAGTACTTC.

In this sample, this clone turned up once. The chain couples TRBV5-6 to TRBJ1-1; unclear D gene. The CDR3 consists of 13 residues. CDR1 and CDR2 from the germline V gene are SGHDT and YYEEEE. V lost 0 bases to trimming and J lost 4 bases, with 7 bases between them. CDR3 in DNA: TGTGCCAGCAGCTTGGTCCGGGTCACTGAAGCTTTCTTT. Translated, it gives CASSLVRVTEAFF.

V is TRBV20-1 and J is TRBJ1-2; D is possibly TRBD1 (6 bases). Germline-derived CDR1 and CDR2 are DFQATT and SNEGSKA (reference sequence). Trimming shortened V by 6 bases and J by 3 bases, and 8 bases separated the two germline ends. This CDR3 has 11 residues. CDR3 bases: TGCAGTGCCCAGGGGTACTATGGCTACACCTTC. This codes for CSAQGYYGYTF.

This sequence joins TRBV2 and TRBJ2-7; TRBD2 is a possible D gene (6 bases). Germline-derived CDR1 and CDR2 are SNHLY and FYNNEI. Trimming cost V 6 bases and J 2 bases, with 11 bases left between them. The CDR3 has 13 residues. CDR3 nucleotide sequence: TGTGCCAGCAGGCGGGGTTCCCCCTACGAGCAGTACTTC. Translation gives CASRRGSPYEQYF.

The chain employs TRBV4-3 and TRBJ2-1, with TRBD2 matching over 7 bases. The CDR3 is 15 amino acids. Per the germline V gene, CDR1 is LGHNA and CDR2 is YSLEER. V gave up 4 bases and J gave up 4 bases; unmatched junction bases: 7. The CDR3 bases are TGCGCCAGCAGCCCAGCAACTAGCGATTACAATGAGCAGTTCTTC. Its translation: CASSPATSDYNEQFF.

J is TRBJ2-1 and V is TRBV5-1; weak D call: TRBD2 (5 bases). Germline V gene data show CDR1 as SGHRS and CDR2 as YFSETQ. The CDR3 sequence is 16 residues long. Trimming shortened V by 1 base and J by 1 base, and 12 bases separated the two germline ends. For the CDR3, the DNA is TGCGCCAGCAGCTTGCGAGGGATAGGGTCCTACAATGAGCAGTTCTTC. Its protein product is CASSLRGIGSYNEQFF.

This sequence joins TRBV2 and TRBJ1-1, with 8 bases that match TRBD1. Trimming at V came to 6 bases and at J to 3 bases, leaving 12 bases not matched to a gene. In germline, CDR1 is SNHLY, CDR2 FYNNEI. The CDR3 is made up of 16 amino acids. Here the CDR3 reads CASSPGQAYGDTEAFF. CDR3 nucleotides: TGTGCCAGCAGCCCGGGACAGGCTTATGGGGACACTGAAGCTTTCTTT. The complete variable domain, with remaining parts taken from reference TRBV2 and TRBJ1-1, reads EPEVTQTPSHQVTQMGQEVILRCVPISNHLYFYWYRQILGQKVEFLVSFYNNEISEKSEIFDDQFSVERPDGSNFTLKIRSTKLEDSAMYFCASSPGQAYGDTEAFFGQGTRLTVV.

The rearrangement uses TRBV29-1 and TRBJ1-1; D is perhaps TRBD1 (5 bases). Germline V gene data show CDR1 as SQVTM and CDR2 as ANQGSEA. The CDR3 totals 11 residues. CDR3 amino acids: CSGGGNTEAFF. The CDR3 nucleotides are TGCAGTGGGGGAGGGAACACTGAAGCTTTCTTT.

The rearrangement links TRBV2 to TRBJ2-7; D gene uncertain. V was pared by 6 bases and J by 7 bases, with 13 bases between. The length of the CDR3 is 12 residues. CDR1 SNHLY and CDR2 FYNNEI come from the germline V gene. CDR3 sequence reads: CASSADIVEQYF. CDR3 nucleotide sequence: TGTGCCAGCAGCGCCGACATAGTAGAGCAGTACTTC.

This clone appeared once. This sequence joins TRBV24-1 and TRBJ2-2; TRBD2 is a possible D gene (5 bases). Germline CDR1 KGHDR, CDR2 SFDVKD. CDR3 length: 13 residues. Trimming stripped 6 bases from V and 7 bases from J, with 11 bases between. CDR3 sequence: CATSFSGHGELFF. CDR3 coding DNA: TGTGCCACCAGTTTCAGCGGCCACGGGGAGCTGTTTTTT.

The chain links TRBV27 to TRBJ1-5; 9 nucleotides agree with TRBD1. V was pared by 5 bases and J by 5 bases, with 7 bases of the junction left unmatched. The CDR3 covers 15 residues. The germline V gene encodes CDR1 MNHEY and CDR2 SMNVEV (reference sequence). The CDR3 here is CASSGGQGGDQPQHF. The CDR3 bases are TGTGCCAGCAGTGGGGGACAGGGTGGGGATCAGCCCCAGCATTTT.

The rearrangement uses TRBV5-1 and TRBJ1-1; no definite D call. Trimming left V 0 bases short and J 1 base short, with 7 bases between. CDR3 length: 14 residues. In germline, CDR1 is SGHRS, CDR2 YFSETQ. The CDR3 sequence is CASSLDRGNTEAFF. The CDR3 bases are TGCGCCAGCAGCTTGGATCGGGGGAACACTGAAGCTTTCTTT.

This chain uses TRBV4-2 with TRBJ1-1, with TRBD1 as a possible D gene (5 bases). With 1 base removed from V and 4 bases from J, the gap between germline ends came to 13 bases. Per the germline V gene, CDR1 is LGHNA and CDR2 is YNFKEQ. The CDR3 length is 15 residues. The CDR3 DNA reads TGTGCCAGCAGCCAAGTCACCAGGGCTGGCACTGAAGCTTTCTTT. This sequence encodes CASSQVTRAGTEAFF.

The J gene is TRBJ2-1, the V gene TRBV6-6, with TRBD2 identical over 11 bases. CDR3 length: 14 residues. The germline V gene encodes CDR1 MNHNY and CDR2 SVGAGI (reference sequence). V lost 8 bases and J lost 7; bases outside the gene matches: 7. The CDR3 loop reads CASQTSGKENEQFF. The CDR3 DNA reads as TGTGCCAGCCAGACTAGCGGGAAGGAGAATGAGCAGTTCTTC.

This chain connects TRBV27 to TRBJ1-2; tentatively, D is TRBD1 (6 bases). V was cut by 5 bases and J by 6 bases, with 10 bases left in between. CDR1 and CDR2 from the germline V gene are MNHEY and SMNVEV (reference sequence). The CDR3 has 12 amino acids. CDR3 loop: CASSLQGNGYTF. CDR3 coding DNA: TGTGCCAGCAGTCTCCAGGGGAATGGCTACACCTTC.

The chain has TRBV20-1 and TRBJ1-2; D gene uncertain. This CDR3 has 11 residues. Germline values: CDR1 DFQATT, CDR2 SNEGSKA (reference sequence). The V gene lost 8 bases and the J gene lost 8 bases, with 15 bases spanning the gap. CDR3 amino acids: CSSPEGGGYTF. The CDR3 bases are TGCAGTTCCCCGGAGGGCGGCGGCTACACCTTC.

V usage is TRBV6-2 or TRBV6-3 and J usage is TRBJ1-4, with TRBD1 matching over 7 bases. The trim removed 1 base at V and 6 bases at J, leaving 5 bases unmatched. Germline loops: CDR1 MNHEY, CDR2 SVGEGT. This CDR3 has 15 amino acids. The DNA for the CDR3 is TGTGCCAGCAGTTACTTGACAGGGTGGGATGAAAAACTGTTTTTT. This translates into CASSYLTGWDEKLFF.

The chain couples TRBV5-6 to TRBJ2-7; 10 nucleotides align to TRBD2. CDR1 SGHDT and CDR2 YYEEEE come from the germline V gene. V lost 4 bases and J lost 2; bases outside the gene matches: 9. This CDR3 has 16 residues. CDR3 nucleotides: TGTGCCAGCAGCAACTGGGGGCTAGCGGGAGCCTACGAGCAGTACTTC. Residues: CASSNWGLAGAYEQYF.

The chain combines TRBV6-5 with TRBJ2-3, with 7 bases fitting TRBD2. Germline-derived CDR1 and CDR2 are MNHEY and SVGAGI. The CDR3 loop spans 16 amino acids. Trimming at V came to 0 bases and at J to 3 bases, leaving 6 bases not matched to a gene. The CDR3 spells CASSYSGGGPTDTQYF. Here the CDR3 DNA reads TGTGCCAGCAGTTACTCGGGGGGAGGGCCAACAGATACGCAGTATTTT.

The chain is built from TRBV28 and TRBJ1-4; D ambiguous. The CDR3 loop spans 10 amino acids. Trimming removed 10 bases at V and 6 bases at J, with 6 bases between. Looked up from germline, CDR1 is MDHEN and CDR2 is SYDVKM. The CDR3 loop reads CATLDEKLFF. The CDR3 nucleotides are TGTGCCACCCTAGATGAAAAACTGTTTTTT.

This chain links TRBV5-1 with TRBJ2-3; D not certain. Germline CDR1 reads SGHRS; CDR2 reads YFSETQ. Trimming cost V 3 bases and J 2 bases, with 13 bases left between them. This CDR3 spans 15 amino acids. CDR3: CASSSRRSSTDTQYF. In DNA form, the CDR3 reads TGCGCCAGCAGCTCGCGGCGGTCTTCCACAGATACGCAGTATTTT.

This rearrangement joins TRBV6-5 to TRBJ1-5; the D gene is possibly TRBD1 (6 bases). The length of the CDR3 is 12 residues. Trimming stripped 11 bases from V and 4 bases from J, with 12 bases between. From germline, CDR1 is MNHEY and CDR2 SVGAGI. The CDR3: CASSDSNQPQHF. For the CDR3, the DNA is TGTGCCTCCTCGGACAGTAATCAGCCCCAGCATTTT.

The chain links TRBV3-1 (or the pseudogene TRBV3-2) to TRBJ2-2, with TRBD2 matching 10 bases. The J segment lost 1 base and the V segment lost 6 bases, leaving 5 bases of the junction unmatched. This CDR3 contains 16 residues. Germline V CDR1 and CDR2: LGHDT, YNNKEL (reference sequence). The CDR3 sequence: CASSLAGGLNTGELFF. CDR3 bases: TGTGCCAGCAGTTTAGCGGGAGGCTTGAACACCGGGGAGCTGTTTTTT.

This chain links TRBV5-1 with TRBJ1-4, with 9 bases lining up with TRBD1. CDR3 length: 16 amino acids. Germline CDR1 and CDR2: SGHRS and YFSETQ. With V trimmed by 3 bases and J by 5 bases, 8 bases remained unmatched. CDR3 bases: TGCGCCAGCAGCTCTATCCGGGGACAGGGAAATGAAAAACTGTTTTTT. This sequence encodes CASSSIRGQGNEKLFF.

V gene TRBV6-6 combines with J gene TRBJ1-4, with D possibly matching TRBD1 (6 bases). CDR1 and CDR2 from the germline V gene are MNHNY and SVGAGI (reference sequence). Trimming took off 6 bases at V and 8 bases at J, with 16 bases between the two ends. The CDR3 length is 14 residues. The chain's CDR3 is CASSLTGPGEKLFF. Here the CDR3 DNA reads TGTGCCAGCAGCCTAACAGGGCCTGGAGAAAAACTGTTTTTT.

The J gene is TRBJ1-1, the V gene TRBV7-9, with D possibly being TRBD1 (6 bases). V was trimmed by 5 bases and J by 4 bases, leaving 17 bases between them. The CDR3 runs 15 residues. Germline lookup yields CDR1 SEHNR and CDR2 FQNEAQ (reference sequence). CDR3 loop: CASSTSGALGTEAFF. Written as DNA, the CDR3 is TGTGCCAGCAGCACCTCAGGGGCCCTAGGCACTGAAGCTTTCTTT.